The sequence of this T cell receptor beta chain was determined in a study of blood T cell repertoires in COVID-19 (TCRdb year 2020). A note on the overall study: Collaborator samples came from the United States, Italy and Spain and covered acute and convalescent phases of COVID-19. The material from the prospective study consisted of cDNA or gDNA derived from T cells, B-cell-depleted T cells, or PBMCs. Deeply sampled blood TCRbeta repertoires from subjects exposed to, actively infected with, or recovered from COVID-19 were included in the dataset. A freely available public database, intended as a resource for researchers studying the immune response to SARS-CoV-2, is where the repertoires were released. Samples were obtained from the ongoing ImmuneRACE study (first 160 participants) and from about 1,300 subjects provided by 6 global collaborators. Sample metadata almost always included a de-identified subject ID, COVID-19 status, age in years and sex. Where HLA class I and class II types were available, the types were taken from metadata supplied by the sample provider, not from assay-based typing.

The study at large found these results: Clinical and demographic metadata were provided uncurated, with the amount varying by source and participant.

Relative to germline, V is missing 3 bases and J is missing 8 bases, with 2 bases of the junction outside any gene match. The CDR3, from cysteine to phenylalanine, totals 13 residues. Only CDR3 DNA remains: 39 bases, in frame from the first base. TCRbeta CDR3 regions were amplified from genomic DNA using the immunoSEQ Assay, a bias-controlled multiplex PCR. The authors' analysis ran thus. The number of nucleated cells in each sample was estimated from the amplification of reference gene primers within the assay. To quantify the absolute abundance of each unique TCRbeta CDR3 rearrangement, sequence reads were collapsed and filtered. For each sample, productive Simpson clonality was calculated as the square root of Simpson's diversity index over productive rearrangements. TCRdb stores this immuneACCESS table with in-frame sequences only. Part of the clones is absent; in the studies checked, under half of the shortfall reflects unresolved V genes, and no reason is known for the rest. That table is the source of V, J and clone size, and D and trimming were worked out from the DNA. This sample is represented by tens of thousands of clones; approximately 79% of them were singletons. The ten largest clones represent about 16% of the sample.

This clone was counted a single time. Its cognate antigen has yet to be identified. No quality values exist for individual bases; no much larger clone is one base distant. Collaborating institutions collected whole blood in K2EDTA tubes following their own protocols. Collaborator samples were shipped for TCRbeta analysis as frozen whole blood, isolated PBMCs, or DNA extracted from either sample type. The rearrangement joined TRBV12-3 or TRBV12-4 to TRBJ2-1; 9 central bases correspond to TRBD1. The source of this sequence is a man aged 70-80 years with active or convalescent COVID-19. The specimen was peripheral blood. This receptor has the CDR3 CASSFRQGDEQFF. In nucleotide form, the sequence is TGTGCCAGCAGTTTTAGACAGGGGGATGAGCAGTTCTTC.